This T cell receptor beta chain was found in a study of T-cell reconstitution after alpha-beta-depleted transplantation in children. This clonotype was picked up a small number of times. The CDR3 has 15 amino acids. Germline CDR1 is SGHRS and CDR2 is YFSETQ. V was clipped by 3 bases and J by 4 bases; unmatched bases: 5. The authors prepared the TCRbeta library with unique molecular identifiers. TCRdb analysed the PCR reads with MiXCR anew, one entry per CDR3 protein. The table shows some 500,000 distinct CDR3 sequences, with around 18% occurring only once. The chain has TRBV5-1 and TRBJ2-2, with 8 bases that match TRBD2. The sample was PBMCs from the stem cell graft donor, taken from the stem cell graft. The TCR comes from a human donor who donated a stem cell graft to a child with acute lymphoblastic leukemia. Here the CDR3 reads CASSSTSVGTGELFF. As DNA, the CDR3 is TGCGCCAGCAGCTCGACTAGCGTGGGCACCGGGGAGCTGTTTTTT.